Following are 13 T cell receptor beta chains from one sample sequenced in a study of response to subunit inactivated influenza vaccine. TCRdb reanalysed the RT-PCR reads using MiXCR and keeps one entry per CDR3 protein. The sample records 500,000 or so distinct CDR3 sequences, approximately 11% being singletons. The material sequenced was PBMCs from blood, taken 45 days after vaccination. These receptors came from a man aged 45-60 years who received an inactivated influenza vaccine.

The CDR3 nucleotides are TGTGCCAGCAGGGGTCAGGCGGTGAACACTGAAGCTTTCTTT. This gives the protein CASRGQAVNTEAFF. The rearrangement joins TRBV6-2 or TRBV6-3 to TRBJ1-1; no reliable D call. Germline values: CDR1 MNHEY, CDR2 SVGEGT. This CDR3 has 14 amino acids. V shed 6 bases and J shed 0 bases, with 11 bases lying between them.

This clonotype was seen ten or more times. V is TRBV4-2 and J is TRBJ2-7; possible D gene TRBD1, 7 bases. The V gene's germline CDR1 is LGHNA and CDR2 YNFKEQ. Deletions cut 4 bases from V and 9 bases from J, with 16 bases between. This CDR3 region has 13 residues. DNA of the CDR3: TGTGCCAGCAGCCTGGCGGGACAGAACCGGCAGTACTTC. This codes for CASSLAGQNRQYF.

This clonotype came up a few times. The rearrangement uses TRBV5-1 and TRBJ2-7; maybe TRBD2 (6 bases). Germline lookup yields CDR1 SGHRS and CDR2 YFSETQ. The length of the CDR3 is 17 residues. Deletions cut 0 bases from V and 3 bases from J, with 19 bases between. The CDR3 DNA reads TGCGCCAGCAGCTTGGGGTTTCTTCCGCGGGAAGGCTACGAGCAGTACTTC. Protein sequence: CASSLGFLPREGYEQYF.

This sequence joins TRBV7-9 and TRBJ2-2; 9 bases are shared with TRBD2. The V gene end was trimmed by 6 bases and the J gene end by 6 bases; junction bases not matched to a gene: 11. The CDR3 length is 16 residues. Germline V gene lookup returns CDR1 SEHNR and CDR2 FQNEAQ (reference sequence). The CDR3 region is CASSQRQGLAPGELFF. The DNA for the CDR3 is TGTGCCAGCAGTCAACGGCAGGGACTAGCCCCCGGGGAGCTGTTTTTT.

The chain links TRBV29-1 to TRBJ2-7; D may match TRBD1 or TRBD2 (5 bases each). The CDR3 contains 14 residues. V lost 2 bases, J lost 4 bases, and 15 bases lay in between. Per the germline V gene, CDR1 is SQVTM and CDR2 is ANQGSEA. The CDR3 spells CSVERAGTDYEQYF. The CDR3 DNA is TGCAGCGTTGAAAGAGCCGGGACCGATTACGAGCAGTACTTC.

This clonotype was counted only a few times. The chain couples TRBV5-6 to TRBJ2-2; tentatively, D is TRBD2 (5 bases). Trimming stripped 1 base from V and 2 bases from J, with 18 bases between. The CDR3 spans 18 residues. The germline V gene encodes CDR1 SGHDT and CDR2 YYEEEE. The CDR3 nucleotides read TGTGCCAGCAGCTTGATTGGAGGCAGAGTCTTTAACACCGGGGAGCTGTTTTTT. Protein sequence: CASSLIGGRVFNTGELFF.

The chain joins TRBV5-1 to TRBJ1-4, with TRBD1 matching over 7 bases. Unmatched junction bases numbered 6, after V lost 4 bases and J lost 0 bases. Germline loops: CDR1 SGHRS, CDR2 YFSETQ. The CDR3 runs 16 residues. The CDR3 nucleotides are TGCGCCAGCAGCCCGGGACAGTTTGCAACTAATGAAAAACTGTTTTTT. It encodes CASSPGQFATNEKLFF.

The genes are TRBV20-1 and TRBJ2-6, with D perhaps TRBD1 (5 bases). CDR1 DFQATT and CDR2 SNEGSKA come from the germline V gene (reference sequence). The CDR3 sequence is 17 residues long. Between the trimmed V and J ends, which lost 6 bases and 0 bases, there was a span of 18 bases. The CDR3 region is CSATITGRGSGANVLTF. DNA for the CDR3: TGCAGTGCGACCATCACCGGAAGGGGCTCTGGGGCCAACGTCCTGACTTTC.

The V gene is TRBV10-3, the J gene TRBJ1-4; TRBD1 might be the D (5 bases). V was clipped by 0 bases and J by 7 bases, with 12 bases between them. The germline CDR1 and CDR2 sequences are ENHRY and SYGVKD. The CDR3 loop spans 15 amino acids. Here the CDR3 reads CAISESGGMAEKLFF. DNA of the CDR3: TGTGCCATCAGTGAGTCGGGGGGGATGGCTGAAAAACTGTTTTTT.

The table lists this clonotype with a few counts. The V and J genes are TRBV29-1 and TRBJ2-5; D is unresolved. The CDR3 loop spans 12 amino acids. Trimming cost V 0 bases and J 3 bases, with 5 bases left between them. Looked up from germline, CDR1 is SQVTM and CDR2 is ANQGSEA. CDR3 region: CSVEDSKETQYF. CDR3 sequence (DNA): TGCAGCGTTGAAGACTCAAAAGAGACCCAGTACTTC.

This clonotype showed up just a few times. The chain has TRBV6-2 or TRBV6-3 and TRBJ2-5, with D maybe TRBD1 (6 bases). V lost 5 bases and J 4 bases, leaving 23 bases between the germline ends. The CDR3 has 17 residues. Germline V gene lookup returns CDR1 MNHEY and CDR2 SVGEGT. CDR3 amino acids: CASSQHRGQGARETQYF. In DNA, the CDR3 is TGTGCCAGCAGTCAACATCGGGGACAAGGAGCGAGAGAGACCCAGTACTTC.

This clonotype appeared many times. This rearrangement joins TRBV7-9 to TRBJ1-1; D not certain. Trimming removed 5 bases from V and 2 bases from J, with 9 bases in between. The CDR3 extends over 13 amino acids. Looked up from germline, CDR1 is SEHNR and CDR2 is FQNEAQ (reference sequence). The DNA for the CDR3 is TGTGCCAGCAGCCCCCCAGCCAACACTGAAGCTTTCTTT. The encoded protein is CASSPPANTEAFF.

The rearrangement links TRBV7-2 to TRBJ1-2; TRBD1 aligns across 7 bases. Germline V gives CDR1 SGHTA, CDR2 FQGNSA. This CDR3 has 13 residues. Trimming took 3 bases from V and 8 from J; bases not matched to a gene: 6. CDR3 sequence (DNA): TGTGCCAGCAGCTTGGGACAGCGTTCCGGCTACACCTTC. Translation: CASSLGQRSGYTF.